Listed below are T cell receptor beta chains from one sample, sequenced in a study of blood T cell repertoires in COVID-19. Profiling relied on immunoSEQ multiplex PCR, and the TCRdb table lists in-frame clones only, not all of them. Altogether 100,000 to 110,000 clones are present, roughly 92% being singletons, with the ten largest covering approximately 2.2%. Sequenced sample: peripheral blood. Every receptor here comes from a man aged 45-60 years with active COVID-19. The CDR3 runs from the conserved cysteine through the conserved F or W. A D gene is named only where the DNA matches it firmly. Clone sizes are given selectively: once, few, many, or a class where the clone is expanded.

J gene: TRBJ2-2; V gene: TRBV7-8; D gene: TRBD2; clone size: .; CDR3 protein: CASSLFSISGANTGELFF; CDR3 DNA: TGTGCCAGCAGCTTATTTTCAATTAGCGGGGCGAACACCGGGGAGCTGTTTTTT
J gene: TRBJ2-1; V gene: TRBV25-1; D gene: .; clone size: .; CDR3 protein: CASSAPGSGEQFF; CDR3 DNA: TGTGCCAGCAGTGCCCCGGGAAGTGGTGAGCAGTTCTTC
J gene: TRBJ1-1; V gene: TRBV10-1; D gene: .; clone size: .; CDR3 protein: CATQSQLNTEAFF; CDR3 DNA: TGCGCCACCCAGTCACAGCTGAACACTGAAGCTTTCTTT
J gene: TRBJ1-5; V gene: TRBV2; D gene: .; clone size: .; CDR3 protein: CASSGGAVKPSNQPQHF; CDR3 DNA: TGTGCCAGCAGTGGGGGAGCCGTGAAGCCCTCAAATCAGCCCCAGCATTTT
J gene: TRBJ1-1; V gene: TRBV15; D gene: .; clone size: .; CDR3 protein: CATSRDISEAFF; CDR3 DNA: TGTGCCACCAGCAGAGATATTTCTGAAGCTTTCTTT
J gene: TRBJ1-6; V gene: TRBV7-2; D gene: TRBD1; clone size: .; CDR3 protein: CASSLEGQLNSPLHF; CDR3 DNA: TGTGCCAGCAGCTTAGAGGGACAGCTAAATTCACCCCTCCACTTT
J gene: TRBJ1-2; V gene: TRBV23-1; D gene: .; clone size: .; CDR3 protein: CASSHPQAVGEEGYGYTF; CDR3 DNA: TGCGCCAGCAGTCACCCTCAAGCAGTAGGGGAGGAAGGCTATGGCTACACCTTC
J gene: TRBJ1-1; V gene: TRBV5-1; D gene: TRBD1; clone size: .; CDR3 protein: CASSADRGRGAFF; CDR3 DNA: TGCGCCAGCAGCGCCGACAGGGGGCGAGGGGCTTTCTTT
J gene: TRBJ1-3; V gene: TRBV14; D gene: .; clone size: .; CDR3 protein: CASSQNRGFGNTIYF; CDR3 DNA: TGTGCCAGCAGCCAAAATCGGGGATTTGGAAACACCATATATTTT
J gene: TRBJ2-1; V gene: TRBV2; D gene: TRBD1; clone size: .; CDR3 protein: CASNAGGPKYNEQFF; CDR3 DNA: TGTGCCAGCAATGCAGGGGGCCCTAAATACAATGAGCAGTTCTTC
J gene: TRBJ2-2; V gene: TRBV14; D gene: .; clone size: once; CDR3 protein: CASSVQKITGELFF; CDR3 DNA: TGTGCCAGCAGCGTACAGAAGATTACCGGGGAGCTGTTTTTT
J gene: TRBJ2-5; V gene: TRBV27; D gene: .; clone size: .; CDR3 protein: CASSSRLMQETQYF; CDR3 DNA: TGTGCCAGCAGTTCCCGACTGATGCAAGAGACCCAGTACTTC
J gene: TRBJ1-5; V gene: TRBV6-1; D gene: .; clone size: .; CDR3 protein: CASSEPRGGRNQPQHF; CDR3 DNA: TGTGCCAGCAGTGAACCCAGGGGTGGTCGCAATCAGCCCCAGCATTTT
J gene: TRBJ2-5; V gene: TRBV11-2; D gene: .; clone size: .; CDR3 protein: CASSFTRSSTGTQYF; CDR3 DNA: TGTGCCAGCAGCTTTACACGGTCTTCTACAGGGACCCAGTACTTC
J gene: TRBJ1-1; V gene: TRBV5-1; D gene: .; clone size: .; CDR3 protein: CASSWGSEAFF; CDR3 DNA: TGCGCCAGCAGTTGGGGCAGTGAAGCTTTCTTT
J gene: TRBJ2-5; V gene: TRBV5-4; D gene: .; clone size: few; CDR3 protein: CASSFFSGEETQYF; CDR3 DNA: TGTGCCAGCAGCTTTTTTAGCGGAGAAGAGACCCAGTACTTC
J gene: TRBJ1-4; V gene: TRBV11-2; D gene: .; clone size: .; CDR3 protein: CASSLVAQGVEKLFF; CDR3 DNA: TGTGCCAGCAGCTTAGTCGCACAGGGCGTTGAAAAACTGTTTTTT